These 4 T cell receptor beta chains were all obtained from the same sample, sequenced in a study of blood T cells in healthy people across ages. Through a sample-barcoded 5' primer and a J-beta primer mix, a second PCR was run for roughly 6 to 12 cycles. Using its own MiXCR run on the 5' RACE reads, TCRdb lists one record per CDR3 protein. The data hold 1.5 million to 2 million distinct CDR3 sequences, with 35% to 50% observed a single time. The sample was blood. The receptors come from a human donor in good health.

The chain has TRBV29-1 and TRBJ1-2; tentative D call: TRBD1 (5 bases). V shed 2 bases and J shed 3 bases, with 13 bases lying between them. Germline-derived CDR1 and CDR2 are SQVTM and ANQGSEA. The CDR3 has 14 amino acids. DNA of the CDR3: TGCAGCGTTGAAAAGGGGAGAGGAGACTATGGCTACACCTTC. Its protein is CSVEKGRGDYGYTF.

This clonotype was seen more than once but under ten times. This chain connects TRBV14 to TRBJ1-2; no definite D call. Germline CDR1 and CDR2: SGHDN and FVKESK. The CDR3 has 11 residues. Trimming shortened V by 3 bases and J by 7 bases, and 6 bases separated the two germline ends. In nucleotides, the CDR3 is TGTGCCAGCAGCCACGGGTTTGGCTACACCTTC. Its translation: CASSHGFGYTF.

The J gene is TRBJ2-7, the V gene TRBV4-3; 7 bases agree with TRBD1. Germline V gene lookup returns CDR1 LGHNA and CDR2 YSLEER. The CDR3 is 12 amino acids. After removal of 4 bases from V and 11 bases from J, the junction contained 8 bases not matched to a gene. CDR3 in DNA: TGCGCCAGCAGCCTCTACAGGGGAAAGAAGTACTTC. Protein product: CASSLYRGKKYF.

The sample holds a few counts of this clonotype. V usage is TRBV7-6 and J usage is TRBJ2-7; maybe TRBD1 (6 bases). This CDR3 has 13 amino acids. In germline, CDR1 is SGHVS, CDR2 FNYEAQ. V shed 4 bases and J shed 7 bases, with 14 bases lying between them. CDR3 residues: CASSSPQGQEQYF. Here the CDR3 DNA reads TGTGCCAGCAGCTCGCCCCAGGGGCAAGAGCAGTACTTC.